The sequence of this T cell receptor (beta chain) was determined in a study of T-cell reconstitution after alpha-beta-depleted transplantation in children. This clonotype was counted only a few times. Its antigen is not known. Molecular barcoding with unique molecular identifiers was used for the TCRbeta library. Via MiXCR, TCRdb re-called the PCR reads, giving one row per CDR3 protein. The table lists some 300,000 distinct CDR3 sequences, about 9.5% of them singletons. Overall study findings and caveats: T-cell counts and diversity at one year post-transplant came mainly from newly produced T cells. For some patients, TCRbeta diversity was high at day 60 because of recipient T cells and thymic progenitors that survived. In patients about two months after transplant, alpha-beta T cells reportedly arose from several hundred expanded graft clones.

CDR1 and CDR2 from the germline V gene are MNHEY and SVGAGI. Losses at the gene ends were 0 bases for V and 5 bases for J; bases not matched to a gene: 5. This CDR3 comprises 15 residues. This clonotype originated in a boy in the first two years of life with acute myeloid leukemia, due to receive a stem cell transplant. Sequenced material: PBMCs, taken before TCRalphabeta/CD19-depleted stem cell transplant. V and J are TRBV6-5 and TRBJ2-5, with TRBD1 matching over 8 bases. CDR3 coding DNA: TGTGCCAGCAGTTACTCGGTTACAGGGGGGGAGACCCAGTACTTC. Its translation: CASSYSVTGGETQYF.